This T cell receptor beta chain derives from a study of T-cell reconstitution after alpha-beta-depleted transplantation in children listed by TCRdb under 2016. Turning to the overall study: Using TCR repertoire profiling, the study quantitatively followed how T-cell immune reconstitution unfolded in children after TCRalphabeta/CD19-depleted allogeneic hematopoietic cell transplantation.

What the work shows at the level of the full study, not this receptor alone: Hyperexpanded clone frequencies declined over subsequent months; after one year, T-cell counts and TCRbeta diversity were mostly attributed to newly produced T cells. The apparently early alphabetaT-cell count recovery about two months after transplant was reportedly dependent on only several hundred rapidly expanded clones derived from non-depleted graft cells. In some patients, high TCRbeta diversity at day 60 was attributed to recipient T cells and intrathymic progenitors that had survived conditioning.

As to this clonotype: No antigen is known for it. No much larger clone is present one base from it, and per-base qualities are unavailable.

Library preparation used PCR. Sequencing relied on an Illumina HiSeq 2500. To normalize quantification of the TCRbeta repertoire, the TCR libraries were built with molecular barcoding that relied on unique molecular identifiers. The raw public data were reprocessed by TCRdb itself: fastp quality trimming at Q25, MiXCR clonotype calling, in-frame beta chains only. Identical CDR3 proteins give one entry, which carries the most common genes and DNA. This sample lists nearly 250,000 distinct CDR3 sequences; just under 8.5% were detected once. The ten biggest clones cover roughly 6% of the sample. The sample's treatment or condition, from its label and the paper: allogeneic hematopoietic cell transplantation with graft depleted of TCRalphabeta T cells and CD19 B cells. TCRalphabeta/CD19-depleted allogeneic hematopoietic cell grafts were given to the transplant recipients, all of whom were children. Sequencing was performed on PBMCs, mostly from graft donor cells, taken 180 days after TCRalphabeta/CD19-depleted stem cell transplant. This receptor was obtained from a male patient under 18 who had a stem cell transplant for acute lymphoblastic leukemia, so the T cells may come from the graft donor.

In nucleotides, the sequence is TGTGCCAGCAGCGGGTCTTTCTATCCTAGCGGGATCGGAAACCAAGAGACCCAGTACTTC. It encodes CASSGSFYPSGIGNQETQYF. The V and J segments used are TRBV19 and TRBJ2-5; TRBD2 lines up with 9 middle nucleotides. The CDR3, from cysteine to phenylalanine, totals 20 residues. CDR3 DNA is the only sequence kept; it has 60 bases, read in frame from the first base. V is cut back by 9 bases and J by 0 bases, with 23 bases in the junction unmatched. CDR1 LNHDA and CDR2 SQIVND are derived from the germline V gene (reference sequence).